This TCR beta chain was identified in a study of CD8 T cells in ankylosing spondylitis. TCRdb called the 5' RACE reads again in MiXCR, with one record for every CDR3 protein. The data hold approximately 30,000 distinct CDR3 sequences, with 7.9% observed a single time. This clonotype has more than one count but fewer than ten. CDR1 and CDR2 from the germline V gene are SGHRS and YFSETQ. This CDR3 contains 12 residues. The V gene lost 4 bases and the J gene lost 5 bases, with 7 bases spanning the gap. V and J are TRBV5-1 and TRBJ2-1, with D perhaps given as TRBD1 or TRBD2 (5 bases each). Sequencing was carried out using blood. The TCR comes from a male donor with ankylosing spondylitis or in good health (not recorded which). The CDR3, as DNA: TGCGCCAGCAGCCGGGGCAACAATGAGCAGTTCTTC. It translates to CASSRGNNEQFF. The whole variable domain, filled in from reference TRBV5-1 and TRBJ2-1, reads KAGVTQTPRYLIKTRGQQVTLSCSPISGHRSVSWYQQTPGQGLQFLFEYFSETQRNKGNFPGRFSGRQFSNSRSEMNVSTLELGDSALYLCASSRGNNEQFFGPGTRLTVL.